These 22 T cell receptor beta chains were all obtained from the same sample, sequenced in a study of blood T cell repertoires in COVID-19 (dated by TCRdb to 2018 to 2021). The library was made by the immunoSEQ multiplex PCR assay. TCRdb took this table from immuneACCESS and kept in-frame rearrangements with V and J called. Such tables lack part of the clones; where checked against another copy, unresolved V genes explain under half of the gap, and the rest is unexplained. For this sample there are some 190,000 clones; roughly three quarters appear just once. The top ten constitute around 14% of the sample. The sequenced material came from PBMCs or T cells enriched from blood (not recorded which). Receptors originate from a man aged 60-69 years who had been exposed to COVID-19.

The CDR3 nucleotides read TGTGCCAGCAGCTCCTTAATAGGGGGGGCCTACGAGCAGTACTTC. Amino acids: CASSSLIGGAYEQYF. The chain has TRBV7-2 and TRBJ2-7, with a weak D call TRBD2 (7 bases). V lost 4 bases and J lost 2, with 15 bases in between. The CDR3 spans 15 residues. CDR1 and CDR2 (germline): SGHTA, FQGNSA.

The V gene is TRBV3-1 (or the pseudogene TRBV3-2), the J gene TRBJ1-1, with TRBD1 as a possible D gene (5 bases). The CDR3 totals 15 residues. The V gene's germline CDR1 is LGHDT and CDR2 YNNKEL (reference sequence). V dropped 4 bases and J dropped 4 bases, with 16 bases sitting between them. The CDR3 nucleotides read TGTGCCAGCAGCCCCCGCAGGGACTCGGGCACTGAAGCTTTCTTT. Translation gives CASSPRRDSGTEAFF.

The V and J genes are TRBV25-1 and TRBJ2-2; tentatively, D is TRBD2 (6 bases). The CDR3 loop spans 14 amino acids. V lost 5 bases, J lost 3 bases, and 10 bases lay in between. Germline V gene data show CDR1 as MGHDK and CDR2 as SYGVNS. CDR3 sequence reads: CASSRDFDTGELFF. In DNA, the CDR3 is TGTGCCAGCAGTCGGGACTTCGACACCGGGGAGCTGTTTTTT.

This sequence joins TRBV24-1 and TRBJ2-1; D is uncertain. The CDR3 consists of 18 residues. Germline V gene lookup returns CDR1 KGHDR and CDR2 SFDVKD. V gave up 1 base and J gave up 3 bases, with 18 bases separating them. CDR3 sequence reads: CATSDLPGLGHRYNEQFF. The CDR3 nucleotides read TGTGCCACCAGTGATTTACCTGGGCTCGGTCATCGCTACAATGAGCAGTTCTTC.

The genes are TRBV3-1 (or the pseudogene TRBV3-2) and TRBJ1-5; D is possibly TRBD1 (5 bases). This CDR3 has 16 residues. Germline CDR1 reads LGHDT; CDR2 reads YNNKEL (reference sequence). Trimming pared 0 bases from V and 0 bases from J, leaving 9 bases between. The CDR3 reads CASSQDLGDSNQPQHF. For the CDR3, the DNA is TGTGCCAGCAGCCAAGATCTAGGGGATAGCAATCAGCCCCAGCATTTT.

The chain has TRBV11-2 and TRBJ2-1, with D possibly matching TRBD2 (5 bases). Trimming removed 1 base at V and 0 bases at J, with 7 bases between. Germline lookup yields CDR1 SGHAT and CDR2 FQNNGV. The CDR3 consists of 15 residues. CDR3 coding DNA: TGTGCCAGCAGCTTAGTTGGGAGCTCCTACAATGAGCAGTTCTTC. The encoded protein is CASSLVGSSYNEQFF.

The chain links TRBV19 to TRBJ1-4, with 9 bases lining up with TRBD1. This CDR3 region has 16 residues. CDR1 is LNHDA and CDR2 is SQIVND in the germline V gene (reference sequence). The junction had 8 bases not matched to a gene; V was cut back by 1 base and J by 8 bases. CDR3: CASSIGGQGPREKLFF. The CDR3 DNA sequence: TGTGCCAGTAGTATAGGGGGACAGGGCCCTCGGGAAAAACTGTTTTTT.

The chain carries TRBV18 and TRBJ1-3; D perhaps matches TRBD1 (5 bases). Trimming left V 5 bases short and J 4 bases short, with 9 bases between. The germline V gene encodes CDR1 KGHSH and CDR2 LQKENI. The CDR3 has 13 amino acids. The CDR3 sequence is CASSSTEGNTIYF. The CDR3 DNA is TGTGCCAGCTCATCGACAGAGGGAAACACCATATATTTT.

The chain is built from TRBV27 and TRBJ1-3; the match to TRBD1 covers 7 bases. The V gene end was trimmed by 5 bases and the J gene end by 2 bases; junction bases not matched to a gene: 6. CDR3 size: 15 residues. Germline-derived CDR1 and CDR2 are MNHEY and SMNVEV (reference sequence). Written as DNA, the CDR3 is TGTGCCAGCAGTACTCAAGGACAGGCTGGAAACACCATATATTTT. Translated, it gives CASSTQGQAGNTIYF.

The chain links TRBV6-5 to TRBJ1-5; 9 nucleotides match TRBD1. V was pared by 6 bases and J by 5 bases, with 8 bases of the junction left unmatched. Germline CDR1 is MNHEY and CDR2 is SVGAGI. CDR3 length equals 15 residues. The CDR3 bases are TGTGCCAGCAGAACGTTGGGACAGGGCTATCAGCCCCAGCATTTT. Amino acid sequence: CASRTLGQGYQPQHF.

As for this clone: Other DNA sequences from this sample encode an identical CDR3 as well. The genes are TRBV7-2 and TRBJ2-3; 8 bases match TRBD2. V shed 5 bases and J 1 base; nucleotides not matched to a gene: 5. Germline V gene data show CDR1 as SGHTA and CDR2 as FQGNSA. The CDR3 spans 15 residues. The CDR3 is CASSPGTRGTDTQYF. CDR3 nucleotides: TGTGCCAGCAGCCCAGGGACTAGGGGCACAGATACGCAGTATTTT.

CDR3 DNA sequence: TGTGCCTGGAGTGTTTTGGGAGTTTCCACTGAAGCTTTCTTT. It is translated as CAWSVLGVSTEAFF. The chain couples TRBV30 to TRBJ1-1; D uncertain. The ends were cut back, 0 bases at V and 4 bases at J, with 12 bases in the middle. The germline gives CDR1 GTSNPN, CDR2 SVGIG (reference sequence). This CDR3 spans 14 amino acids.

This sequence joins TRBV27 and TRBJ2-1; 7 nucleotides line up with TRBD2. Germline V gene data show CDR1 as MNHEY and CDR2 as SMNVEV (reference sequence). The V and J ends lost 2 bases and 4 bases, in that order; junction bases with no gene match: 11. The CDR3 totals 17 residues. The CDR3 DNA follows: TGTGCCAGCAGTTTACTAGCGGAGCCCCATAGATACAATGAGCAGTTCTTC. Amino acids: CASSLLAEPHRYNEQFF.

This clone was recorded once. The chain links TRBV9 to TRBJ2-3, with TRBD2 identical over 9 bases. The CDR3 length is 16 residues. Losses at the gene ends were 0 bases for V and 1 base for J; bases not matched to a gene: 3. Germline V CDR1 and CDR2: SGDLS, YYNGEE. CDR3 DNA: TGTGCCAGCAGCGTAGGAGCGGGAGGACGCACAGATACGCAGTATTTT. Translated, it gives CASSVGAGGRTDTQYF.

The chain employs TRBV6-5 and TRBJ2-3; D perhaps matches TRBD2 (7 bases). Germline V lookup: CDR1 MNHEY, CDR2 SVGAGI. This CDR3 is 14 amino acids long. Trimming pared 10 bases from V and 1 base from J, leaving 15 bases between. The chain's CDR3 is CATTGGARTDTQYF. CDR3 nucleotide sequence: TGTGCCACAACTGGGGGGGCCCGCACAGATACGCAGTATTTT.

This clone was found once. The junction and the germline gene differ at one end; a read error may be behind it. This sequence joins TRBV7-9 and TRBJ2-7; perhaps TRBD2 as D (8 bases). CDR1 is SEHNR and CDR2 is FQNEAQ in the germline V gene (reference sequence). The CDR3 has 15 amino acids. This CDR3 reads CASSFSGGGGLGRNF. The CDR3 nucleotides read TGTGCCAGCAGCTTTTCGGGAGGGGGCGGACTTGGACGGAACTTC.

V and J are TRBV6-5 and TRBJ1-2; no reliable D call. This CDR3 comprises 15 residues. The V end lost 0 bases, the J end lost 2 bases, and 10 bases lay between the germline ends. The germline gives CDR1 MNHEY, CDR2 SVGAGI. DNA of the CDR3: TGTGCCAGCAGTTACTCAGGGCGCGGGAACTATGGCTACACCTTC. Protein sequence: CASSYSGRGNYGYTF.

The V and J genes are TRBV7-2 and TRBJ2-5; D call uncertain. Per the germline V gene, CDR1 is SGHTA and CDR2 is FQGNSA. Trimming left V 2 bases short and J 4 bases short, with 11 bases between. This CDR3 contains 14 residues. This chain's CDR3 is CASSLSVGGETQYF. In DNA, the CDR3 is TGTGCCAGCAGCTTATCGGTCGGTGGAGAGACCCAGTACTTC.

The count of this clone is one. This chain joins TRBV28 and TRBJ2-7, with 9 positions matching TRBD2. In germline, CDR1 is MDHEN, CDR2 SYDVKM. CDR3 length equals 12 residues. Trimming took 10 bases from V and 4 from J; bases not matched to a gene: 5. In nucleotides, the CDR3 is TGTGCCACGCGGGAGGGCCTTTACGAGCAGTACTTC. It specifies CATREGLYEQYF.

A few counts support this clone. Here the CDR3 DNA reads TGTGCCAGCAGGGACCGGGACAAAGGAATGAACACTGAAGCTTTCTTT. It yields the protein CASRDRDKGMNTEAFF. The chain joins TRBV7-2 to TRBJ1-1; D possibly corresponds to TRBD1 (6 bases). The CDR3 is 16 residues long. Between the trimmed V and J ends, which lost 6 bases and 0 bases, there was a span of 17 bases. Per germline, CDR1 SGHTA and CDR2 FQGNSA.

The genes are TRBV6-5 and TRBJ2-3; D is possibly TRBD1 (5 bases). The CDR3 loop spans 13 amino acids. Germline V gene sequence: CDR1 MNHEY, CDR2 SVGAGI. V was cut by 5 bases and J by 3 bases, with 9 bases left in between. The CDR3 DNA reads as TGTGCCAGCAGTCACCGACAGACAGATACGCAGTATTTT. Translated: CASSHRQTDTQYF.

The chain recombines TRBV6-5 with TRBJ2-1; the match to TRBD1 covers 7 bases. V was clipped by 5 bases and J by 8 bases; unmatched bases: 9. Germline V CDR1 and CDR2: MNHEY, SVGAGI. The CDR3 has 14 amino acids. CDR3 nucleotide sequence: TGTGCCAGCAGTCTCAGCACAGGGGTCGATGAGCAGTTCTTC. This encodes CASSLSTGVDEQFF.